The source of this T cell receptor beta chain is a study of cytomegalovirus exposure and HLA in healthy donors. The PCR contained 60 Vbeta and 13 Jbeta primers. TCRdb's copy holds only in-frame clones and misses some; the assay was immunoSEQ multiplex PCR. The table has roughly 90,000 clones, approximately 85% seen once. Per the germline V gene, CDR1 is SGDLS and CDR2 is YYNGEE. There are 15 residues in the CDR3. V lost 3 bases and J lost 6; bases outside the gene matches: 8. This clonotype originated in a young man in good health and CMV-seropositive. Specimen: PBMCs. The J gene is TRBJ2-2, the V gene TRBV9; 7 nucleotides match TRBD2. The CDR3 here is CASSATTSLSGELFF. For the CDR3, the DNA is TGTGCCAGCAGCGCGACGACTAGCCTCTCCGGGGAGCTGTTTTTT.